This TCR beta chain appears in the sequencing data of a study of blood T cell repertoires in COVID-19. Study-wide context: The samples span acute and convalescent COVID-19 from the United States, Italy and Spain. PBMCs, B-cell-depleted T cells, or T cells were the source of the cDNA or gDNA that made up the material.

Authors' analysis steps: Estimation of nucleated cell counts was performed using reference gene primer amplification. Repertoires were generated with immunoSEQ multiplex PCR, while TCRdb's copy carries only in-frame clones and drops some. V and J calls and clone size are given by that table; D and trimming were obtained from the DNA. Of around 700,000 clones listed, about 87% are singletons. The CDR3 has 15 amino acids. V shed 1 base, J shed 4 bases, and the junction held 4 bases outside the gene matches. CDR1 and CDR2 from the germline V gene are SGHVS and FNYEAQ. The sequencing sample was made of peripheral blood. The TCR originated in a woman aged 18-29 years with acute or convalescent COVID-19. The chain carries TRBV7-6 and TRBJ2-7; 10 bases align to TRBD2. This CDR3 reads CASSLERGGLYEQYF. As DNA, the CDR3 is TGTGCCAGCAGCTTAGAGCGGGGGGGCCTGTACGAGCAGTACTTC.